The 30 T cell receptor beta chains presented below share a single source sample, sequenced in a study of cytomegalovirus exposure and HLA in healthy donors (dated by TCRdb to about 2017). To prepare the library, the immunoSEQ multiplex PCR assay was applied. The multiplex PCR relied on a mix of 60 forward primers for TCR Vbeta segments and 13 reverse primers for TCR Jbeta segments. Entries here come from immuneACCESS through TCRdb and include only in-frame sequences with V and J called. Some clones fail to appear in such tables; in the studies checked, an unresolved V gene covers under half of the shortfall, and the cause of the remainder is unknown. The sample profile shows 150,000 or so clones; around three quarters of them were found once. Under 2% of the sample comes from the top ten. Sequences were obtained from PBMCs. The receptors come from a woman aged 25 to 39 in good health and CMV-seronegative.

The rearrangement joins TRBV5-4 to TRBJ2-7; tentative D call: TRBD1 (5 bases). The germline CDR1 and CDR2 sequences are SGHNT and YYREEE (reference sequence). The CDR3 runs 14 residues. V lost 2 bases, J lost 3 bases, and 12 bases lay in between. The chain's CDR3 is CASSLEQVSYEQYF. The CDR3 coding sequence is TGTGCCAGCAGCTTAGAACAGGTCAGCTACGAGCAGTACTTC.

The chain couples TRBV5-1 to TRBJ2-7, with 9 bases matching TRBD2. Germline assignment: CDR1 SGHRS and CDR2 YFSETQ. The J segment lost 3 bases and the V segment lost 5 bases, leaving 12 bases of the junction unmatched. This CDR3 contains 16 residues. The DNA for the CDR3 is TGCGCCAGCAGGCAGGTAGCGGGGGCCGTCTACTACGAGCAGTACTTC. Amino acids: CASRQVAGAVYYEQYF.

This clone showed up just once. The J gene is TRBJ2-7, the V gene TRBV11-2; no firm D call. Germline values: CDR1 SGHAT, CDR2 FQNNGV. This CDR3 has 11 residues. The V end was cut by 1 base, the J end by 6 bases, with 4 bases between. The CDR3 region has the DNA TGTGCCAGCAGCTTAGTCCGCGAGCAGTACTTC. This sequence encodes CASSLVREQYF. Filled out from reference TRBV11-2 and TRBJ2-7, the complete variable domain reads EAGVAQSPRYKIIEKRQSVAFWCNPISGHATLYWYQQILGQGPKLLIQFQNNGVVDDSQLPKDRFSAERLKGVDSTLKIQPAKLEDSAVYLCASSLVREQYFGPGTRLTVT.

The rearrangement joins TRBV5-4 to TRBJ1-2, with 7 bases identical to TRBD1. This CDR3 comprises 17 residues. In germline, CDR1 is SGHNT, CDR2 YYREEE (reference sequence). V lost 4 bases and J lost 1; bases outside the gene matches: 13. CDR3: CASSDEGTEHFNYGYTF. The CDR3 DNA follows: TGTGCCAGCAGCGACGAGGGGACAGAACATTTTAACTATGGCTACACCTTC.

The chain couples TRBV18 to TRBJ2-5; D is possibly TRBD1 (6 bases). V dropped 3 bases and J dropped 11 bases, with 13 bases sitting between them. This CDR3 region has 12 residues. CDR1 is KGHSH, CDR2 LQKENI, per germline. CDR3 loop: CASSPTQGEQYF. The CDR3 bases are TGTGCCAGCTCACCGACACAGGGTGAGCAGTACTTC.

The chain couples TRBV7-2 to TRBJ1-4; D is undetermined. V dropped 1 base and J dropped 2 bases, with 5 bases sitting between them. The CDR3 contains 14 residues. Germline V gene sequence: CDR1 SGHTA, CDR2 FQGNSA. The CDR3 sequence: CASSLVLTNEKLFF. DNA for the CDR3: TGTGCCAGCAGCTTAGTACTGACTAATGAAAAACTGTTTTTT.

This chain joins TRBV27 and TRBJ2-3, with a weak D call TRBD2 (5 bases). The CDR3 is 16 residues long. Germline values: CDR1 MNHEY, CDR2 SMNVEV (reference sequence). Trimming shortened V by 2 bases and J by 6 bases, and 18 bases separated the two germline ends. The CDR3: CASSLRRRWSGDTQYF. In DNA, the CDR3 is TGTGCCAGCAGTTTACGCAGACGGTGGTCGGGGGATACGCAGTATTTT.

The chain recombines TRBV6-1 with TRBJ1-5, with D maybe TRBD1 (5 bases). Germline V lookup: CDR1 MNHNS, CDR2 SASEGT. Trimming took 7 bases from V and 3 from J, leaving 16 bases between them. CDR3 length equals 15 residues. CDR3 region: CASTVIGDVNQPQHF. The DNA of the CDR3 is TGTGCCAGCACTGTAATAGGGGATGTCAATCAGCCCCAGCATTTT.

The chain combines TRBV5-1 with TRBJ2-3; D gene uncertain. V was trimmed by 2 bases and J by 0 bases, leaving 7 bases between them. Germline V gene data show CDR1 as SGHRS and CDR2 as YFSETQ. This CDR3 contains 14 residues. DNA for the CDR3: TGCGCCAGCAGCTTCAGCGACAGCACAGATACGCAGTATTTT. Translating gives CASSFSDSTDTQYF.

This clone has a single count. This chain connects TRBV25-1 to TRBJ2-2; possibly TRBD2 for D (6 bases). Germline loops: CDR1 MGHDK, CDR2 SYGVNS. There are 14 residues in the CDR3. V was trimmed by 4 bases and J by 3 bases, leaving 9 bases between them. The CDR3 bases are TGTGCCAGCAGTGGCAGGGAGGACACCGGGGAGCTGTTTTTT. It specifies CASSGREDTGELFF.

The genes are TRBV5-1 and TRBJ2-7, with 7 bases that match TRBD1. J lost 3 bases, V lost 3 bases, and 9 bases had no gene match. The CDR3 has 15 amino acids. Germline assignment: CDR1 SGHRS and CDR2 YFSETQ. CDR3 bases: TGCGCCAGCAGCTGGACAGGCAGGTTTGGCTACGAGCAGTACTTC. As protein: CASSWTGRFGYEQYF.

The sample holds a few counts of this clone. This sequence joins TRBV19 and TRBJ1-1, with TRBD1 as a possible D gene (5 bases). This CDR3 is built from 15 residues. V shed 3 bases and J shed 4 bases, with 15 bases lying between them. Germline CDR1 LNHDA, CDR2 SQIVND (reference sequence). The CDR3, as DNA: TGTGCCAGTAGTATGGCCCTAGGGGTGTCCACTGAAGCTTTCTTT. Its translation is CASSMALGVSTEAFF.

The rearrangement joins TRBV29-1 to TRBJ1-2; no clear D. Trimming took 7 bases from V and 6 from J, leaving 9 bases between them. The CDR3 consists of 10 residues. Germline V CDR1 and CDR2: SQVTM, ANQGSEA. This CDR3 is CSARLDGYTF. The CDR3 DNA sequence: TGCAGCGCCAGGTTGGATGGCTACACCTTC.

The chain carries TRBV11-2 and TRBJ2-1; D not certain. This CDR3 has 13 amino acids. Germline V gene sequence: CDR1 SGHAT, CDR2 FQNNGV. Trimming removed 5 bases at V and 7 bases at J, with 12 bases between. The CDR3 sequence is CASSPGVRNEQFF. The CDR3 DNA sequence: TGTGCCAGCAGCCCGGGTGTGAGGAATGAGCAGTTCTTC.

This chain uses TRBV6-5 with TRBJ2-5, with a possible D match to TRBD1 (5 bases). Germline V gene data show CDR1 as MNHEY and CDR2 as SVGAGI. V was clipped by 6 bases and J by 2 bases, with 10 bases between them. This CDR3 is built from 13 residues. CDR3 sequence (DNA): TGTGCCAGCAGCTCTCCAGGGCAAGAGACCCAGTACTTC. Its protein is CASSSPGQETQYF.

The chain's CDR3 is CASSVGYSGGNTIYF. CDR3 nucleotides: TGTGCCAGCAGCGTAGGGTACAGTGGTGGAAACACCATATATTTT. The chain carries TRBV9 and TRBJ1-3; the D is unclear. The germline V gene has CDR1 SGDLS and CDR2 YYNGEE. V shed 0 bases and J shed 3 bases, with 10 bases lying between them. The CDR3 covers 15 residues.

The DNA of the CDR3 is TGTGCCTGGAGGGACAGCATGAACACTGAAGCTTTCTTT. Translating it yields CAWRDSMNTEAFF. The genes are TRBV30 and TRBJ1-1, with D possibly being TRBD1 (6 bases). The germline V and J ends were trimmed by 3 bases and 0 bases, with 8 bases remaining between them. There are 13 residues in the CDR3. The germline V gene has CDR1 GTSNPN and CDR2 SVGIG (reference sequence).

The CDR3 DNA sequence: TGTGCCAGCAGACCGGGACAACGATACGAGCAGTACTTC. It encodes CASRPGQRYEQYF. The rearrangement joins TRBV6-5 to TRBJ2-7; D possibly corresponds to TRBD1 (6 bases). V lost 6 bases and J 4 bases, leaving 13 bases between the germline ends. Germline V lookup: CDR1 MNHEY, CDR2 SVGAGI. CDR3 size: 13 residues.

The J gene is TRBJ2-3, the V gene TRBV5-1; TRBD1 aligns across 7 bases. CDR1 and CDR2 from the germline V gene are SGHRS and YFSETQ. CDR3 length: 14 amino acids. The V segment lost 2 bases and the J segment 6 bases; nucleotides outside the gene matches: 6. The CDR3 spells CASSLDTGDDTQYF. The CDR3 coding sequence is TGCGCCAGCAGCTTAGATACAGGGGATGATACGCAGTATTTT.

The V call is TRBV28, the J call TRBJ2-7; a possible D gene is TRBD1 (6 bases). The CDR3 consists of 14 residues. Deletions cut 6 bases from V and 0 bases from J, with 12 bases between. CDR1 and CDR2 (germline): MDHEN, SYDVKM. CDR3 sequence: CASSPRTVSYEQYF. Here the CDR3 DNA reads TGTGCCAGCAGCCCCAGGACAGTCTCCTACGAGCAGTACTTC.

The chain joins TRBV10-3 to TRBJ1-3; D not certain. The germline V gene has CDR1 ENHRY and CDR2 SYGVKD. Trimming removed 5 bases at V and 2 bases at J, with 19 bases between. The CDR3 sequence is 17 residues long. The DNA of the CDR3 is TGTGCCATCAGTCGACTCCCTCGAAGAGAGGCTGGAAACACCATATATTTT. Amino acids: CAISRLPRREAGNTIYF.

In this sample, this clone turned up once. J is TRBJ1-3 and V is TRBV19, with TRBD1 identical over 8 bases. Trimming at V came to 4 bases and at J to 0 bases, leaving 8 bases not matched to a gene. CDR1 is LNHDA and CDR2 is SQIVND in the germline V gene (reference sequence). The CDR3 contains 17 residues. The CDR3 sequence is CASSTGQAVPSGNTIYF. CDR3 bases: TGTGCCAGTAGTACGGGACAGGCCGTACCCTCTGGAAACACCATATATTTT.

J is TRBJ1-2 and V is TRBV19; possibly TRBD1 for D (5 bases). Germline V lookup: CDR1 LNHDA, CDR2 SQIVND (reference sequence). The CDR3 extends over 14 amino acids. The V end was cut by 3 bases, the J end by 5 bases, with 13 bases between. In DNA, the CDR3 is TGTGCCAGTAGTATCACAGGCCGCCCTTATGGCTACACCTTC. It translates to CASSITGRPYGYTF.

In this sample, this clone turned up a few times. The V gene is TRBV9, the J gene TRBJ1-5; a possible D gene is TRBD1 (5 bases). The V gene lost 1 base and the J gene lost 7 bases, with 9 bases spanning the gap. This CDR3 is 13 amino acids long. Germline lookup yields CDR1 SGDLS and CDR2 YYNGEE. CDR3 bases: TGTGCCAGCAGCGTACAGGGAGGGCAGCCCCAGCATTTT. It is translated as CASSVQGGQPQHF.

The chain carries TRBV25-1 and TRBJ1-1, with D maybe TRBD1 (5 bases). Per the germline V gene, CDR1 is MGHDK and CDR2 is SYGVNS. V shed 7 bases and J shed 3 bases, with 9 bases lying between them. CDR3 size: 12 residues. CDR3 sequence: CASNGQYTEAFF. The CDR3 DNA reads TGTGCCAGCAACGGACAATACACTGAAGCTTTCTTT. Full variable domain (outside the CDR3, taken from reference TRBV25-1 and TRBJ1-1): EADIYQTPRYLVIGTGKKITLECSQTMGHDKMYWYQQDPGMELHLIHYSYGVNSTEKGDLSSESTVSRIRTEHFPLTLESARPSHTSQYLCASNGQYTEAFFGQGTRLTVV.

The table lists this clone with a count of one. V gene TRBV7-2 combines with J gene TRBJ2-7; D gene unclear. The CDR3 covers 13 residues. Germline V CDR1 and CDR2: SGHTA, FQGNSA. The V gene lost 4 bases and the J gene lost 6 bases, with 13 bases spanning the gap. Here the CDR3 reads CASSYQDLGEQYF. DNA for the CDR3: TGTGCCAGCAGCTACCAAGACTTAGGCGAGCAGTACTTC.

A word on this clone: At the DNA level, this CDR3 is encoded by other sequences in the same sample as well. The chain is built from TRBV5-1 and TRBJ2-1; perhaps TRBD2 as D (7 bases). Germline CDR1 is SGHRS and CDR2 is YFSETQ. The CDR3 has 16 amino acids. V was clipped by 0 bases and J by 0 bases, with 10 bases between them. CDR3 in DNA: TGCGCCAGCAGCTTGGCGGGGGGCGTCTCCTACAATGAGCAGTTCTTC. Its translation is CASSLAGGVSYNEQFF. The complete variable domain, with remaining parts taken from reference TRBV5-1 and TRBJ2-1, reads KAGVTQTPRYLIKTRGQQVTLSCSPISGHRSVSWYQQTPGQGLQFLFEYFSETQRNKGNFPGRFSGRQFSNSRSEMNVSTLELGDSALYLCASSLAGGVSYNEQFFGPGTRLTVL.

In its sample, this clone was seen once. The V and J genes are TRBV15 and TRBJ2-1, with 9 bases that match TRBD2. From germline, CDR1 is LNHNV and CDR2 YYDKDF (reference sequence). With 4 bases clipped from V and 3 bases from J, the junction kept 4 bases outside the gene matches. The CDR3 is 15 amino acids. CDR3 loop: CATSIGTSSYNEQFF. The CDR3 DNA sequence: TGTGCCACCAGCATCGGGACTAGCAGCTACAATGAGCAGTTCTTC.

The chain links TRBV5-1 to TRBJ1-1; 8 bases match TRBD1. Germline V lookup: CDR1 SGHRS, CDR2 YFSETQ. This CDR3 region has 16 residues. V lost 3 bases, J lost 1 base, and 8 bases stayed unmatched. The DNA for the CDR3 is TGCGCCAGCAGCTGGGTGGACGGGACAGGGAACACTGAAGCTTTCTTT. Protein sequence: CASSWVDGTGNTEAFF.

The chain employs TRBV6-5 and TRBJ1-1, with D possibly TRBD1 on 6 matching bases. The CDR3 contains 11 residues. Germline CDR1 MNHEY, CDR2 SVGAGI. Trimming removed 8 bases from V and 4 bases from J, with 8 bases in between. CDR3 loop: CASGGATEAFF. The CDR3 nucleotides are TGTGCCAGCGGGGGGGCCACTGAAGCTTTCTTT.